The source of this T cell receptor (beta chain) is a study of blood T cell repertoires in COVID-19. On the study more broadly: T cells, B-cell-depleted T cells, or PBMCs provided the cDNA or gDNA that served as material.

Germline lookup yields CDR1 SGHRS and CDR2 YFSETQ. CDR3 length: 14 amino acids. V was trimmed by 3 bases and J by 7 bases, leaving 13 bases between them. Original methodology: The assay estimated nucleated cells by amplifying reference gene primers. Measured with immunoSEQ multiplex PCR; TCRdb has only the in-frame clones, and not every one. That table furnishes V, J and clone size, whereas the DNA furnished D and trimming. The data contain some 340,000 clones, about 86% of them singletons. The specimen was peripheral blood. V and J are TRBV5-1 and TRBJ2-2, with D possibly being TRBD1 (6 bases). This clonotype was sampled from a man between 25 and 39 years old with active or convalescent COVID-19. CDR3 DNA sequence: TGCGCCAGCAGCTCACGACAGGATGGCGGGGAGCTGTTTTTT. Protein product: CASSSRQDGGELFF.